Included here is one T cell receptor beta chain sequence, with context. The data were obtained in a study of blood T cell repertoires in COVID-19. For the study at large: Sources were T cells, B-cell-depleted T cells, or PBMCs; the material itself was cDNA or gDNA.

Germline CDR1 SGHVS, CDR2 FQNEAQ. This CDR3 has 16 amino acids. The V gene end was trimmed by 6 bases and the J gene end by 0 bases; junction bases not matched to a gene: 8. Original data processing: Estimation of nucleated cell counts relied on the amplification of reference gene primers. Here immunoSEQ multiplex PCR was the method, and the copy in TCRdb shows in-frame clones only, minus some. The D gene and trimming were derived from the DNA, and the V and J assignments and clone size from that table. The sample records 100,000 or so clones, roughly 71% being singletons. Sequencing used peripheral blood. The chain links TRBV7-8 to TRBJ2-1, with 7 nucleotides matching TRBD2. The TCR comes from a man at least 80 years old with acute or convalescent COVID-19. CDR3 bases: TGTGCCAGCAGGCGAATTCTAGCGGACTCCTACAATGAGCAGTTCTTC. Translated: CASRRILADSYNEQFF.